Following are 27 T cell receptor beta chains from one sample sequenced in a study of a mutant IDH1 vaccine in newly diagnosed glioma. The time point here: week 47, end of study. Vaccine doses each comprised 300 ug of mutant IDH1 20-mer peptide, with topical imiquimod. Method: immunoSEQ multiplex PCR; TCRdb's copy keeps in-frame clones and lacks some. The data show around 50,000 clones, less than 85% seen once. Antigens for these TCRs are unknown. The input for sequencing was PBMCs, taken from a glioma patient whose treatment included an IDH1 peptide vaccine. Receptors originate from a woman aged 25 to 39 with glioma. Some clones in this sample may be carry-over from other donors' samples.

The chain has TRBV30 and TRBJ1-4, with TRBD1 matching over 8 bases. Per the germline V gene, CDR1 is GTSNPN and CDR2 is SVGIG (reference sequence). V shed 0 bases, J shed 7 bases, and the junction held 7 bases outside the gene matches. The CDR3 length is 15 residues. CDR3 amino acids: CAWSVHQGATEKLFF. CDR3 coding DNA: TGTGCCTGGAGTGTTCACCAGGGGGCAACTGAAAAACTGTTTTTT.

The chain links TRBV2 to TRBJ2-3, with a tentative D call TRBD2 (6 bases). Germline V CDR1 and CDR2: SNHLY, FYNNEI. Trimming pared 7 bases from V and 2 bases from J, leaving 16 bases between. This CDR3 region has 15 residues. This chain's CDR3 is CASTREGLHTDTQYF. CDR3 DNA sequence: TGTGCCAGCACCCGAGAGGGACTCCACACAGATACGCAGTATTTT.

Written as DNA, the CDR3 is TGTGCCAGCAGTTACCGACCTAGCGGGAGTAATGAGCAGTTCTTC. Translating gives CASSYRPSGSNEQFF. The rearrangement links TRBV6-5 to TRBJ2-1; 10 nucleotides agree with TRBD2. The CDR3 sequence is 15 residues long. The germline CDR1 and CDR2 sequences are MNHEY and SVGAGI. The V gene end was trimmed by 2 bases and the J gene end by 7 bases; junction bases not matched to a gene: 5.

For the CDR3, the DNA is TGTGCCAGCACCGACCCGGACTCAGTTGGACGGGAGCAGTACTTC. This encodes CASTDPDSVGREQYF. The gene calls are TRBV2 and TRBJ2-7, with a weak D call TRBD2 (5 bases). In germline, CDR1 is SNHLY, CDR2 FYNNEI. The germline V and J ends were trimmed by 7 bases and 7 bases, with 23 bases remaining between them. The CDR3 is 15 residues long.

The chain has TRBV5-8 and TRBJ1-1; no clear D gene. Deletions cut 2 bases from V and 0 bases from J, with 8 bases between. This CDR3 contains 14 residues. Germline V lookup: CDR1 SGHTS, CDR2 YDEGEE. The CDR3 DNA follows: TGTGCCAGCAGCTTTCACAGACTGAACACTGAAGCTTTCTTT. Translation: CASSFHRLNTEAFF.

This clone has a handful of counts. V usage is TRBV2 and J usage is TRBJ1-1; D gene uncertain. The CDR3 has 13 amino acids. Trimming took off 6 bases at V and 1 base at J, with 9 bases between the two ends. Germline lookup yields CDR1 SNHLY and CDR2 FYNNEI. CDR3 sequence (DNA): TGTGCCAGCAGCCCCTCCCCGAACACTGAAGCTTTCTTT. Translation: CASSPSPNTEAFF. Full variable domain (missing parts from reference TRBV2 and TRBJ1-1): EPEVTQTPSHQVTQMGQEVILRCVPISNHLYFYWYRQILGQKVEFLVSFYNNEISEKSEIFDDQFSVERPDGSNFTLKIRSTKLEDSAMYFCASSPSPNTEAFFGQGTRLTVV.

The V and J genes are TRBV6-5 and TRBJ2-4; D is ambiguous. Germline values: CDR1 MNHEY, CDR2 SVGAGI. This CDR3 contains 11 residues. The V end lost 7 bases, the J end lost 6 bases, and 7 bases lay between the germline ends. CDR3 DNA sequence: TGTGCCAGCACCATATCAAACATTCAGTACTTC. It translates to CASTISNIQYF.

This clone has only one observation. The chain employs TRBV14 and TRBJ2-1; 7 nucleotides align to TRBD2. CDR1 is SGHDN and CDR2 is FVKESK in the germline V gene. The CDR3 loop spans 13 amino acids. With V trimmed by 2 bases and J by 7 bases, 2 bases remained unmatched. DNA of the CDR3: TGTGCCAGCAGCCAATGGGGGGGGAATGAGCAGTTCTTC. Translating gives CASSQWGGNEQFF.

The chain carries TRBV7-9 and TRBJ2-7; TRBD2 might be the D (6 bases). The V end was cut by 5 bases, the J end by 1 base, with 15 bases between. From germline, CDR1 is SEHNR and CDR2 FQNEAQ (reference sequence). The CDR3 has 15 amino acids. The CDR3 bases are TGTGCCAGCAGCCCCCGGGAGTCGGGGTCCTACGAGCAGTACTTC. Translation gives CASSPRESGSYEQYF.

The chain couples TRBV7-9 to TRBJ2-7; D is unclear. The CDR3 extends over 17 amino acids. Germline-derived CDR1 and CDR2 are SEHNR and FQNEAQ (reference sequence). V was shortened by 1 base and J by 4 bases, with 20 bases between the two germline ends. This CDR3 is CASSLERSDQPGYEQYF. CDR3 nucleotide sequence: TGTGCCAGCAGCTTAGAAAGGTCCGATCAACCCGGGTACGAGCAGTACTTC. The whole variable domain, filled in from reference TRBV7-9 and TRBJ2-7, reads DTGVSQNPRHKITKRGQNVTFRCDPISEHNRLYWYRQTLGQGPEFLTYFQNEAQLEKSRLLSDRFSAERPKGSFSTLEIQRTEQGDSAMYLCASSLERSDQPGYEQYFGPGTRLTVT.

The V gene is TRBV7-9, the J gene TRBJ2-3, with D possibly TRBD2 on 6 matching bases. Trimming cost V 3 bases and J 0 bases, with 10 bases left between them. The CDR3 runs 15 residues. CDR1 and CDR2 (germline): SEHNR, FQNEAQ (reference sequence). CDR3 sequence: CASSFLGGSTDTQYF. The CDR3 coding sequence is TGTGCCAGCAGCTTCCTTGGAGGGAGCACAGATACGCAGTATTTT.

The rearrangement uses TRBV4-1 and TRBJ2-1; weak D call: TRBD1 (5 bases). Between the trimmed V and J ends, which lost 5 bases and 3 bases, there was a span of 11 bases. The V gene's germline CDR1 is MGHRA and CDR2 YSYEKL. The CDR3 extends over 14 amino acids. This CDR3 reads CASSTGTLYNEQFF. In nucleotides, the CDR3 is TGCGCCAGCAGCACAGGTACCCTCTACAATGAGCAGTTCTTC.

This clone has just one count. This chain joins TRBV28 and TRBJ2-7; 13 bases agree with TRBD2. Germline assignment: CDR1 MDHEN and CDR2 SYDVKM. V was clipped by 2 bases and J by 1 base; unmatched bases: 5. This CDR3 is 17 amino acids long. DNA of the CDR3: TGTGCCAGCAGTTTAGGAGGACTAGCGGGAGATTCCTACGAGCAGTACTTC. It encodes CASSLGGLAGDSYEQYF.

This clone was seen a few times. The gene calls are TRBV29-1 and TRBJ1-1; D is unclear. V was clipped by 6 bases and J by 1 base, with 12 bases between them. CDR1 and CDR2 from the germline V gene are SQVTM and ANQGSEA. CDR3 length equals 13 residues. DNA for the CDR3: TGCAGCGTGAAAAAGGAGGGGAACACTGAAGCTTTCTTT. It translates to CSVKKEGNTEAFF.

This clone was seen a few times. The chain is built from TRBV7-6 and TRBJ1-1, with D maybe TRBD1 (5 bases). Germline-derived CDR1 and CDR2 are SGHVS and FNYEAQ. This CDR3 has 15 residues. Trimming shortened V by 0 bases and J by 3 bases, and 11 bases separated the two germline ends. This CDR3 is CASSLAKAGHTEAFF. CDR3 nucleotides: TGTGCCAGCAGCTTAGCGAAGGCAGGGCACACTGAAGCTTTCTTT.

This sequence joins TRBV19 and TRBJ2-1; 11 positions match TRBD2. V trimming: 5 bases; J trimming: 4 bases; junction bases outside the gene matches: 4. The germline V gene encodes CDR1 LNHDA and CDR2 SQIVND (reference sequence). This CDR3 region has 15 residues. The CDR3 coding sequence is TGTGCCAGTAGTTGGACTAGCGGGCCTTACAATGAGCAGTTCTTC. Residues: CASSWTSGPYNEQFF.

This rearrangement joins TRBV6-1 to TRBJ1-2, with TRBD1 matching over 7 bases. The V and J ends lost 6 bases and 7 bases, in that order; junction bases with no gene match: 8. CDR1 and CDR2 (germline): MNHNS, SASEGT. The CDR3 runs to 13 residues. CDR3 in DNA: TGTGCCAGCAGGGTAACAGGGGCGGTTGGCTACACCTTC. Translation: CASRVTGAVGYTF.

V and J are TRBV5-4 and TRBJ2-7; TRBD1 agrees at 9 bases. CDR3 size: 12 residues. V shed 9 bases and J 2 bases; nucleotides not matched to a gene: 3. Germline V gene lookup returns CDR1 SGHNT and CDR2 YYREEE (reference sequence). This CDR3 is CATGTGPYEQYF. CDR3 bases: TGTGCCACCGGGACAGGGCCCTACGAGCAGTACTTC.

The CDR3 region is CASSQTGAGGYTEQYF. In nucleotides, the CDR3 is TGTGCCAGCAGTCAGACAGGGGCGGGAGGGTATACCGAGCAGTACTTC. J is TRBJ2-7 and V is TRBV5-6, with TRBD2 as a possible D gene (9 bases). V was cut by 5 bases and J by 6 bases, with 24 bases left in between. In germline, CDR1 is SGHDT, CDR2 YYEEEE. This CDR3 contains 16 residues.

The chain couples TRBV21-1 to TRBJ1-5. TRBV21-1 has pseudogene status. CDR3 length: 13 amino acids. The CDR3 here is CASSKASDQPQHF. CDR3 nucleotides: TGTGCCAGCAGCAAAGCAAGCGACCAGCCCCAGCATTTT.

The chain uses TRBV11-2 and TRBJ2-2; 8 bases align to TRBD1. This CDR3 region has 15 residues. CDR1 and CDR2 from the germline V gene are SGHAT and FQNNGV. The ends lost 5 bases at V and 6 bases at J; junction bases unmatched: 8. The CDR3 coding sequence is TGTGCCAGCAGCCCGCAGGGGGCGCGGCCCGGGGAGCTGTTTTTT. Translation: CASSPQGARPGELFF. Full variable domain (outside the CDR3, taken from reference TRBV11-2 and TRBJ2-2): EAGVAQSPRYKIIEKRQSVAFWCNPISGHATLYWYQQILGQGPKLLIQFQNNGVVDDSQLPKDRFSAERLKGVDSTLKIQPAKLEDSAVYLCASSPQGARPGELFFGEGSRLTVL.

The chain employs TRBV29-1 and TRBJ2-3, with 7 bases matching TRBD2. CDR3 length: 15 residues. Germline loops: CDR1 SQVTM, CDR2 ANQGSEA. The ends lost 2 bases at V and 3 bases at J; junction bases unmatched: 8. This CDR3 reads CSVEPRGEGTDTQYF. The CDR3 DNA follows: TGCAGCGTTGAACCCCGCGGGGAGGGGACAGATACGCAGTATTTT.

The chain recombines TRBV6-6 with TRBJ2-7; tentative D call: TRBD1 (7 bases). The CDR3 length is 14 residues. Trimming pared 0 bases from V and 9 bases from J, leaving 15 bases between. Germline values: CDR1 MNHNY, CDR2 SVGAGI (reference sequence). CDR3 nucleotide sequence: TGTGCCAGCAGTTACTCAGTCCAGGGGGGATGGCAGTACTTC. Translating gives CASSYSVQGGWQYF.

The CDR3 reads CASSPTSAWGTGELFF. The CDR3 DNA is TGCGCCAGCAGCCCGACTAGCGCATGGGGGACCGGGGAGCTGTTTTTT. The rearrangement uses TRBV4-1 and TRBJ2-2; 8 bases are shared with TRBD2. The V and J ends lost 4 bases and 5 bases, in that order; junction bases with no gene match: 9. Germline CDR1 reads MGHRA; CDR2 reads YSYEKL. The CDR3 runs 16 residues.

The CDR3 region is CASSSLAGGPGEQFF. As DNA, the CDR3 is TGCGCCAGCAGCAGTCTAGCGGGAGGGCCTGGTGAGCAGTTCTTC. V is TRBV5-1 and J is TRBJ2-1; 12 nucleotides agree with TRBD2. Per germline, CDR1 SGHRS and CDR2 YFSETQ. V dropped 4 bases and J dropped 9; count of bases not matched to a gene: 8. This CDR3 is 15 amino acids long.

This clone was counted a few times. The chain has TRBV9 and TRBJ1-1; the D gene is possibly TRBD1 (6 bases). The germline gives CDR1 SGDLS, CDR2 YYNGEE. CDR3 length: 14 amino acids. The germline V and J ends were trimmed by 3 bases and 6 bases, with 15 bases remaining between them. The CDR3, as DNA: TGTGCCAGCAGCGGCGGAACAGGGAGCGCTGAAGCTTTCTTT. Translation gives CASSGGTGSAEAFF.

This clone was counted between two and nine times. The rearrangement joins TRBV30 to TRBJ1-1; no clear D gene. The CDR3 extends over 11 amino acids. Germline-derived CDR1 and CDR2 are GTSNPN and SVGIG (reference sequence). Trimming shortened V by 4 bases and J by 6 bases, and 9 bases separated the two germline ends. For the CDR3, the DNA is TGTGCCTGGATCTTCCACCCTGAAGCTTTCTTT. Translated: CAWIFHPEAFF.